A single sample gave rise to the 9 T cell receptor beta chains below, sequenced in a study of blood T cell repertoires in COVID-19. The repertoire was sequenced with immunoSEQ multiplex PCR; TCRdb's copy has only in-frame clones and lacks some. The sample has just over 300,000 clones, approximately 86% seen once; the top ten hold 8.9%. Sequences were obtained from PBMCs or T cells enriched from blood (not recorded which). The source is a woman aged 18 to 35 who had recovered from COVID-19.

The rearrangement joins TRBV27 to TRBJ2-1; weak D call: TRBD1 (6 bases). This CDR3 spans 12 amino acids. V lost 2 bases and J 16 bases, leaving 15 bases between the germline ends. Germline V lookup: CDR1 MNHEY, CDR2 SMNVEV (reference sequence). CDR3 region: CASSLRGTKIFF. CDR3 in DNA: TGTGCCAGCAGTTTAAGGGGGACAAAAATCTTCTTC.

This clone occurred once. The genes are TRBV5-1 and TRBJ2-5; TRBD2 agrees at 14 bases. The CDR3 consists of 16 residues. V was pared by 3 bases and J by 5 bases, with 6 bases of the junction left unmatched. Germline V gene lookup returns CDR1 SGHRS and CDR2 YFSETQ. This chain's CDR3 is CASSSRLAGGSETQYF. Here the CDR3 DNA reads TGCGCCAGCAGCTCGCGACTAGCGGGAGGGAGCGAGACCCAGTACTTC.

A note on this clone: A read error may explain this, as a much larger clone is one base away. The genes are TRBV14 and TRBJ2-7; D is perhaps TRBD1 (6 bases). This CDR3 comprises 14 residues. V lost 4 bases to trimming and J lost 2 bases, with 12 bases between them. The V gene's germline CDR1 is SGHDN and CDR2 FVKESK. The DNA of the CDR3 is TGTGCCAGCAGCCCTCCGGGACATACCTACGAGCAGTACTTC. This translates into CASSPPGHTYEQYF. The full variable domain, completed using reference TRBV14 and TRBJ2-7, is EAGVTQFPSHSVIEKGQTVTLRCDPISGHDNLYWYRRVMGKEIKFLLHFVKESKQDESGMPNNRFLAERTGGTYSTLKVQPAELEDSGVYFCASSPPGHTYEQYFGPGTRLTVT.

The gene calls are TRBV7-2 and TRBJ1-2; D is perhaps TRBD1 (6 bases). Per the germline V gene, CDR1 is SGHTA and CDR2 is FQGNSA. V lost 1 base, J lost 6 bases, and 15 bases lay in between. The CDR3 totals 15 residues. The CDR3 loop is CASSLGPQGHHGYTF. In nucleotides, the CDR3 is TGTGCCAGCAGCTTAGGTCCGCAGGGGCATCATGGCTACACCTTC.

This chain joins TRBV28 and TRBJ2-3; 14 nucleotides align to TRBD2. Germline CDR1 is MDHEN and CDR2 is SYDVKM. The CDR3 covers 15 residues. V lost 6 bases, J lost 10 bases, and 9 bases stayed unmatched. The CDR3 region is CASRPTSGGARAQYF. In nucleotides, the CDR3 is TGTGCCAGCAGACCGACTAGCGGGGGGGCCCGAGCGCAGTATTTT.

The sample holds one count of this clone. The chain employs TRBV24-1 and TRBJ1-2, with a tentative D call TRBD1 (5 bases). Trimming removed 9 bases at V and 2 bases at J, with 15 bases between. This CDR3 region has 14 residues. Germline V gene data show CDR1 as KGHDR and CDR2 as SFDVKD. CDR3 nucleotide sequence: TGTGCCACCCGCATGGTCAGACAGAACTATGGCTACACCTTC. This encodes CATRMVRQNYGYTF.

The V and J genes are TRBV19 and TRBJ2-2; D gene unclear. V lost 5 bases to trimming and J lost 7 bases, with 11 bases between them. This CDR3 spans 13 amino acids. The germline gives CDR1 LNHDA, CDR2 SQIVND (reference sequence). The CDR3 coding sequence is TGTGCCAGTAGTCGATCCGGTCTCGGGGAGCTGTTTTTT. As protein: CASSRSGLGELFF.

The chain recombines TRBV28 with TRBJ1-3; D uncertain. Deletions cut 4 bases from V and 2 bases from J, with 9 bases between. Germline CDR1 and CDR2: MDHEN and SYDVKM. This CDR3 comprises 14 residues. DNA of the CDR3: TGTGCCAGCAGTTCCCGCAACACTGGAAACACCATATATTTT. It translates to CASSSRNTGNTIYF.

V is TRBV11-2 and J is TRBJ1-2; 8 nucleotides align to TRBD1. In germline, CDR1 is SGHAT, CDR2 FQNNGV. V lost 0 bases and J lost 4; bases outside the gene matches: 4. The CDR3 length is 15 residues. In DNA, the CDR3 is TGTGCCAGCAGCTTAGAGACAGGGGTTAGCTATGGCTACACCTTC. Translation: CASSLETGVSYGYTF. Drawing the rest from reference TRBV11-2 and TRBJ1-2, the complete variable domain is EAGVAQSPRYKIIEKRQSVAFWCNPISGHATLYWYQQILGQGPKLLIQFQNNGVVDDSQLPKDRFSAERLKGVDSTLKIQPAKLEDSAVYLCASSLETGVSYGYTFGSGTRLTVV.